The 15 T cell receptor beta chains below all came from one sample that was sequenced in a study of blood T cells in healthy people across ages. PCR was performed a second time for about 6 to 12 cycles using a sample-barcoded 5' primer and a J-beta primer mix. TCRdb passed the 5' RACE reads through MiXCR, listing each CDR3 protein once. The sample shows 650,000 to 1,000,000 distinct CDR3 sequences, under 40% of them seen only once. Sequenced: blood. These receptors were obtained from a man in his late teens or twenties in good health.

In the case of this clonotype: One junction end disagrees with the germline gene, perhaps due to a read error. V usage is TRBV7-3 and J usage is TRBJ2-2; 9 bases are shared with TRBD2. Germline V CDR1 and CDR2: SGHTA, FQGTGA. CDR3 size: 17 residues. The CDR3 region is CVSTLPSSGEDTGELFF. The CDR3 bases are TGTGTCAGCACCCTCCCCTCTAGCGGGGAGGACACCGGGGAGCTGTTTTTT.

This clonotype was counted a few times. The chain recombines TRBV7-2 with TRBJ1-1; TRBD1 agrees at 7 bases. CDR3 length: 15 residues. Per germline, CDR1 SGHTA and CDR2 FQGNSA. V lost 5 bases and J lost 1; bases outside the gene matches: 7. This CDR3 is CASSTATGENTEAFF. For the CDR3, the DNA is TGTGCCAGCAGCACCGCCACAGGGGAGAACACTGAAGCTTTCTTT.

V gene TRBV2 combines with J gene TRBJ2-1; 9 bases align to TRBD1. The CDR3 consists of 17 residues. V gave up 4 bases and J gave up 6 bases; unmatched junction bases: 13. CDR1 and CDR2 from the germline V gene are SNHLY and FYNNEI. The CDR3 DNA reads TGTGCCAGCAGTGTTGGACAGGGGAAGAGTTTGGGCAATGAGCAGTTCTTC. Its translation is CASSVGQGKSLGNEQFF.

This clonotype was counted many times. The chain uses TRBV6-4 and TRBJ2-5; TRBD2 matches 9 bases. The V segment lost 0 bases and the J segment 11 bases; nucleotides outside the gene matches: 7. Germline loops: CDR1 MRHNA, CDR2 SNTAGT. CDR3 length: 14 amino acids. The CDR3 here is CASSDSRGGNEQYF. The CDR3 bases are TGTGCCAGCAGTGACTCGCGGGGGGGCAATGAGCAGTACTTC.

The genes are TRBV12-3 or TRBV12-4 and TRBJ1-1; D is unresolved. V lost 5 bases and J 5 bases, leaving 12 bases between the germline ends. CDR3 length: 13 residues. CDR3 in DNA: TGTGCCAGCAGTGTAGGGCAGGTAACTGAAGCTTTCTTT. As protein: CASSVGQVTEAFF.

This clonotype has just a few counts. The CDR3 DNA follows: TGTGCCAGCACCCGGTGGGGTAGCGGGGACACAGATACGCAGTATTTT. Translated, it gives CASTRWGSGDTDTQYF. The V call is TRBV12-3 or TRBV12-4, the J call TRBJ2-3, with TRBD2 matching 8 bases. The CDR3 is made up of 16 amino acids. V gave up 7 bases and J gave up 2 bases; unmatched junction bases: 11.

This clonotype was observed at least ten times. The chain couples TRBV12-3 or TRBV12-4 to TRBJ2-7; no clear D. Trimming removed 1 base from V and 2 bases from J, with 6 bases in between. The length of the CDR3 is 13 residues. CDR3 coding DNA: TGTGCCAGCAGTTTAGTTTTGACCTACGAGCAGTACTTC. It yields the protein CASSLVLTYEQYF.

This clonotype was counted at least ten times. J is TRBJ2-1 and V is TRBV11-3; D is unresolved. Trimming took off 1 base at V and 8 bases at J, with 6 bases between the two ends. CDR3 size: 12 residues. Germline loops: CDR1 SGHNT, CDR2 YENEEA. The CDR3 region has the DNA TGTGCCAGCAGCTTAGTTCCCCATGAGCAGTTCTTC. Its protein is CASSLVPHEQFF.

The CDR3 here is CASSPIEGPQETQYF. DNA of the CDR3: TGCGCCAGCAGCCCCATAGAGGGGCCTCAAGAGACCCAGTACTTC. This chain links TRBV4-3 with TRBJ2-5; D may be TRBD1 or TRBD2 (5 bases each). Germline values: CDR1 LGHNA, CDR2 YSLEER. V was pared by 4 bases and J by 2 bases, with 14 bases between. This CDR3 is 15 amino acids long.

This chain uses TRBV7-9 with TRBJ2-2; D remains ambiguous. Trimming removed 5 bases from V and 5 bases from J, with 9 bases in between. CDR3 size: 13 residues. CDR1 is SEHNR, CDR2 FQNEAQ, per germline (reference sequence). The CDR3 DNA reads TGTGCCAGCAGCGTCTTGGGGACCGGGGAGCTGTTTTTT. Translating gives CASSVLGTGELFF.

As concerns this clonotype: This could be a read error, since a much larger clone is one nucleotide away. This chain links TRBV20-1 with TRBJ2-3; D gene uncertain. CDR1 DFQATT and CDR2 SNEGSKA come from the germline V gene (reference sequence). The CDR3 extends over 16 amino acids. Here the CDR3 reads CSARPPWAISTDAQYF. CDR3 nucleotides: TGCAGTGCTAGACCACCTTGGGCAATTAGCACAGATGCGCAGTATTTT.

This clonotype occurred many times. The gene calls are TRBV5-1 and TRBJ2-3; no definite D call. Trimming took off 7 bases at V and 0 bases at J, with 12 bases between the two ends. The germline gives CDR1 SGHRS, CDR2 YFSETQ. The length of the CDR3 is 14 residues. For the CDR3, the DNA is TGCGCCAGCTATGTTCGATCTAGCACAGATACGCAGTATTTT. Translation gives CASYVRSSTDTQYF.

The sample holds many counts of this clonotype. The J gene is TRBJ1-4, the V gene TRBV12-3 or TRBV12-4, with 9 bases fitting TRBD1. This CDR3 has 14 residues. V lost 5 bases to trimming and J lost 6 bases; unmatched junction nucleotides: 4. CDR3 amino acids: CASSPGQGDEKLFF. In DNA form, the CDR3 reads TGTGCCAGCAGTCCGGGACAGGGAGATGAAAAACTGTTTTTT.

The chain carries TRBV29-1 and TRBJ1-1, with D possibly matching TRBD1 (5 bases). V gave up 4 bases and J gave up 0 bases, with 9 bases separating them. Germline loops: CDR1 SQVTM, CDR2 ANQGSEA. The CDR3 is made up of 13 amino acids. The DNA of the CDR3 is TGCAGCGTTGCGGGGCACATGAACACTGAAGCTTTCTTT. Protein product: CSVAGHMNTEAFF.

This rearrangement joins TRBV27 to TRBJ1-2; possibly TRBD1 for D (5 bases). V shed 2 bases and J shed 8 bases, with 21 bases lying between them. This CDR3 contains 16 residues. Germline CDR1 and CDR2: MNHEY and SMNVEV (reference sequence). CDR3 protein: CASSLGAGDNMMGYTF. CDR3 DNA: TGTGCCAGCAGTTTAGGGGCGGGAGATAATATGATGGGCTACACCTTC.